This TCR beta chain was observed in a study of PD-L1 blockade in urothelial cancer. The CDR3 is made up of 12 amino acids. The germline V gene encodes CDR1 GTSNPN and CDR2 SVGIG (reference sequence). Trimming stripped 3 bases from V and 8 bases from J, with 13 bases between. TCRdb's table, derived via immunoSEQ multiplex PCR, lists solely in-frame clones and lacks some. The table lists 40,000 to 55,000 clones, 70% to 90% of them singletons. Specified time point: pretreatment peripheral blood. The receptor comes from a man between 60 and 70 years old with urothelial cancer. V is TRBV30 and J is TRBJ1-2; D is perhaps TRBD1 (5 bases). Material: PBMCs, obtained around atezolizumab (anti-PD-L1) treatment. The CDR3, as DNA: TGTGCCTGGAGCGAGGGACTATTGGGCTACACCTTC. This encodes CAWSEGLLGYTF.